This TCR beta chain was profiled in a study of blood T cell repertoires in COVID-19. Study-level information: Sources were T cells, B-cell-depleted T cells, or PBMCs; the material itself was cDNA or gDNA.

This CDR3 has 17 residues. With 7 bases removed from V and 4 bases from J, the gap between germline ends came to 28 bases. Germline values: CDR1 SQVTM, CDR2 ANQGSEA. This table comes from immunoSEQ multiplex PCR, and its TCRdb copy is limited to in-frame clones, with some not included. In the table there are about 170,000 clones, around 82% of which are singletons. The sequence was collected from a human donor with acute or convalescent COVID-19. The donor label of this sample is uncertain. Sequenced: peripheral blood. The V gene is TRBV29-1, the J gene TRBJ2-5; a weak D match, TRBD2 (6 bases). The chain's CDR3 is CSGGPRLAGGRRETQYF. As DNA, the CDR3 is TGCAGCGGTGGGCCCCGGCTCGCAGGAGGGAGAAGAGAGACCCAGTACTTC.